This T cell receptor beta chain was observed in a study of blood T cell repertoires in COVID-19. Background on the study: Acute-phase and convalescent COVID-19 samples originated in the United States, Italy and Spain. PBMCs, B-cell-depleted T cells, or T cells were the source of the cDNA or gDNA that made up the material.

J lost 4 bases, V lost 4 bases, and 6 bases had no gene match. This CDR3 contains 14 residues. The V gene's germline CDR1 is SGHRS and CDR2 YFSETQ. Per the authors' pipeline: Amplification from reference gene primers served as the basis for estimated nucleated cell counts. Here immunoSEQ multiplex PCR was the method, and the copy in TCRdb shows in-frame clones only, minus some. V and J calls and clone size are given by that table; D and trimming were obtained from the DNA. The table records some 74,000 clones, about nine tenths of them present only once. The sequence was obtained from a woman older than 75 with acute or convalescent COVID-19. Sequenced input: peripheral blood. The J gene is TRBJ2-3, the V gene TRBV5-1; TRBD2 aligns across 7 bases. The DNA for the CDR3 is TGCGCCAGCAGCCGGGGGGTAACAGCAGATACGCAGTATTTT. Translation: CASSRGVTADTQYF.